The TCR beta chain described here comes from a study of metastatic and nonmetastatic thyroid tumors. For the study at large: Malignant thyroid and benign thyroid patients provided blood and tumor or nodule tissue whose repertoires were compared.

As processed by the authors: A classifier for distant metastasis in papillary thyroid cancer was constructed using CDR3 differences observed across clinicopathological groups. TCRdb re-clonotyped the PCR reads via MiXCR. The V and J calls shown here were made by TCRdb, not taken from the authors' results. The table shows 7,500 to 9,500 clones, with roughly 24% occurring only once. About this clone: Its antigen remains unidentified.

The germline V gene has CDR1 MNHNS and CDR2 SASEGT. V gave up 5 bases and J gave up 0 bases, with 13 bases separating them. The CDR3 length is 15 residues. The study's findings and limits: Significantly higher TCR beta diversity was reportedly seen in malignant thyroid tumors than benign nodules, in blood and tumor.

Each patient came to thyroid surgery without any prior treatment (of any kind). The sample taken for sequencing was adjacent normal tissue. The chain links TRBV6-1 to TRBJ1-2; D gene uncertain. The clonotype originates from a female donor with papillary thyroid cancer or a benign thyroid nodule (not recorded which). Some clones in this sample may be carry-over from other donors' samples. DNA for the CDR3: TGTGCCAGCAGTTCGCGGACTGTAGCTAACTATGGCTACACCTTC. Protein sequence: CASSSRTVANYGYTF.